This TCR beta chain emerged from a study of lymphopenia after photon versus proton radiotherapy. Germline V gives CDR1 MDHEN, CDR2 SYDVKM. This CDR3 has 16 amino acids. V lost 7 bases to trimming and J lost 6 bases; unmatched junction nucleotides: 11. The table came from immunoSEQ multiplex PCR; TCRdb's copy has only in-frame clones and leaves some out. This sample has around 50,000 clones, with approximately 84% found just once. The study's findings and limits: Photon-treated patients lost naive T cells and TCR diversity; proton-treated stayed stable.

This clone appeared a single time. Antigen: not known. The source of this sequence is a man between 60 and 75 years old with pancreatic cancer. The rearrangement joins TRBV28 to TRBJ2-3, with 12 bases fitting TRBD2. Sequencing was performed on peripheral blood, taken from a patient treated with proton-based radiotherapy. CDR3 protein: CASTIGLAGLGDTQYF. The CDR3 nucleotides read TGTGCCAGCACCATCGGACTAGCGGGACTGGGGGATACGCAGTATTTT. The full variable domain, with the rest looked up from reference TRBV28 and TRBJ2-3, is DVKVTQSSRYLVKRTGEKVFLECVQDMDHENMFWYRQDPGLGLRLIYFSYDVKMKEKGDIPEGYSVSREKKERFSLILESASTNQTSMYLCASTIGLAGLGDTQYFGPGTRLTVL.